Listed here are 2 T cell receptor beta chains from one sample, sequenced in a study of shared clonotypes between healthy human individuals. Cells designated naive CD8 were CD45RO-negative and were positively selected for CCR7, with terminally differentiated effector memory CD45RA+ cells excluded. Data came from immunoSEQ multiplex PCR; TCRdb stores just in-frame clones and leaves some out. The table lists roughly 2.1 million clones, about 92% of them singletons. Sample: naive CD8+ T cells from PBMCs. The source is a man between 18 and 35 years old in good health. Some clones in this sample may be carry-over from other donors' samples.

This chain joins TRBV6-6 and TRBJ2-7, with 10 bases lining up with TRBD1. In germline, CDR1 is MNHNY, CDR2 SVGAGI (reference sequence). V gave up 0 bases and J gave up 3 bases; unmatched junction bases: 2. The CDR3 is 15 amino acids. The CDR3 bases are TGTGCCAGCAGTTACTCGGGGGACAGGGGCTACGAGCAGTACTTC. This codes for CASSYSGDRGYEQYF.

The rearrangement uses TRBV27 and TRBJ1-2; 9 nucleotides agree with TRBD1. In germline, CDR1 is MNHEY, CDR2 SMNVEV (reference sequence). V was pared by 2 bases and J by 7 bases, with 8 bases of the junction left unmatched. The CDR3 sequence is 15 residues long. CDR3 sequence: CASSLGTGTTFGYTF. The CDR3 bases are TGTGCCAGCAGTTTAGGGACAGGGACTACCTTTGGCTACACCTTC.